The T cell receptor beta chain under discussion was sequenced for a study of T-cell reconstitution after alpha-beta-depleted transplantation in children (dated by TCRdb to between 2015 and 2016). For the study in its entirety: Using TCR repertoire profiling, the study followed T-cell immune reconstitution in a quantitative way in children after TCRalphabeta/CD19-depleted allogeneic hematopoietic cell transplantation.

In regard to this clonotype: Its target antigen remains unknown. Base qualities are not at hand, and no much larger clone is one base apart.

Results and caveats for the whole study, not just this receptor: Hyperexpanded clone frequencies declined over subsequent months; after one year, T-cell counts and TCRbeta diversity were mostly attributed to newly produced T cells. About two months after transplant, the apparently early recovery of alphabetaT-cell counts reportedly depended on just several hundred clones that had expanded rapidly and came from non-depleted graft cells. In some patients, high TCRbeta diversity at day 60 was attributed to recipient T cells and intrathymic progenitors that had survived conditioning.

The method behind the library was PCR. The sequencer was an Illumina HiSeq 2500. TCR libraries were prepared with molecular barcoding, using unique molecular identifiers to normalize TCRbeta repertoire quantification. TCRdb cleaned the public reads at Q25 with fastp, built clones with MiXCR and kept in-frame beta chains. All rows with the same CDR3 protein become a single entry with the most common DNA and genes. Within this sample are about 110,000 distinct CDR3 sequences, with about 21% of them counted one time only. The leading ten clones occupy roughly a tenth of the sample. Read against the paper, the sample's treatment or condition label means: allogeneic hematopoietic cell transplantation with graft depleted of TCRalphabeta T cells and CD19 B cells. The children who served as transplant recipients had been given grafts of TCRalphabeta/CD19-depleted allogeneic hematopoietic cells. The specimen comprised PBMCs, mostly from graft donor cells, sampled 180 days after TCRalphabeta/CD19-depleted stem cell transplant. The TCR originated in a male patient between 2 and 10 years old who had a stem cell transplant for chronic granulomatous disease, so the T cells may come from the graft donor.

DNA sequence: TGCGCCAGCGGGGAGGGACAGCCGTACACCTTC. It translates to CASGEGQPYTF. Recombination connected TRBV5-1 to TRBJ1-2, with TRBD1 identical over 7 junction bases. From the cysteine through the phenylalanine, the CDR3 covers 11 amino acids. This entry keeps only the CDR3 DNA: 33 bases, framed from base 1. The CDR1 and CDR2 encoded by the germline V gene are SGHRS and YFSETQ. From V the trimming removes 7 bases and from J it removes 11 bases, while the gene matches leave 8 bases of the junction unaccounted for.